These 4 T cell receptor beta chains came from one sample sequenced in a study of PD-1 blockade in classical Hodgkin lymphoma. Method: immunoSEQ multiplex PCR; TCRdb's copy keeps in-frame clones and lacks some. In the table there are approximately 79,000 clones, around 90% of which are singletons. Each patient's relapse followed autologous stem cell transplantation, and brentuximab vedotin exposure varied. Material: peripheral blood mononuclear cells (PBMCs), obtained before the second cycle of nivolumab. The receptors here all came from a human donor with classical Hodgkin lymphoma.

The chain employs TRBV28 and TRBJ1-1; 10 bases align to TRBD1. In germline, CDR1 is MDHEN, CDR2 SYDVKM. This CDR3 comprises 20 residues. V shed 4 bases and J 2 bases; nucleotides not matched to a gene: 19. This CDR3 reads CASSYPGTGVLRADNTEAFF. In DNA, the CDR3 is TGTGCCAGCAGTTATCCCGGGACAGGGGTCTTGAGGGCTGATAACACTGAAGCTTTCTTT.

This chain links TRBV27 with TRBJ2-7; the match to TRBD2 covers 8 bases. Germline assignment: CDR1 MNHEY and CDR2 SMNVEV (reference sequence). Trimming at V came to 3 bases and at J to 3 bases, leaving 16 bases not matched to a gene. The CDR3 runs 18 residues. CDR3 nucleotide sequence: TGTGCCAGCAGTTTCTGGGGCGTGGAACTAGCGGAGAACTACGAGCAGTACTTC. Translating gives CASSFWGVELAENYEQYF.

This clone was seen once. This chain joins TRBV27 and TRBJ1-1; D unresolved. The CDR3 spans 14 residues. V was shortened by 7 bases and J by 7 bases, with 19 bases between the two germline ends. Germline CDR1 MNHEY, CDR2 SMNVEV (reference sequence). The chain's CDR3 is CASNPGRGLDEAFF. The CDR3 region has the DNA TGTGCCAGCAACCCTGGACGAGGGCTGGATGAAGCTTTCTTT.

The V gene is TRBV6-1, the J gene TRBJ2-7; no definite D call. This CDR3 spans 16 amino acids. In germline, CDR1 is MNHNS, CDR2 SASEGT. Between the trimmed V and J ends, which lost 3 bases and 0 bases, there was a span of 15 bases. CDR3 nucleotide sequence: TGTGCCAGCAGTGATCCTAAGTTTAGAAGCTCCTACGAGCAGTACTTC. Its protein is CASSDPKFRSSYEQYF.